A selection of T cell receptor beta chains follows, all from one sample in a study of blood T cell repertoires in COVID-19. Profiled with immunoSEQ multiplex PCR; TCRdb holds only in-frame clones, not every one. This table has approximately 110,000 clones, around four fifths appearing once. Sequencing was done on a sample of peripheral blood. The origin of the receptors is a woman aged 60 to 75 with acute or convalescent COVID-19. The CDR3 runs from the conserved cysteine through the conserved F or W. Each record gives: V gene, CDR3 protein.

>TRBV5-5
CASSLNRDSPVRAYGYTF
>TRBV7-3
CASSLIPSGRFDEQFF
>TRBV28
CASSPTWGDRGGDEQYF
>TRBV7-9
CASSLLAGQGEERLFF
>TRBV30
CAWSTSGKGQYF
>TRBV2
CASKKGGRSEKLFF
>TRBV6-5
CASSPRSVVSGYTF
>TRBV18
CASSLGPGNTEAFF
>TRBV9
CASPGRGASYEQYF
>TRBV2
CASSRESYNEQFF
>TRBV18
CASSPSGSSGNTIYF
>TRBV6-5
CASSISQGNSPLHF
>TRBV4-1
CASSQVSSGEFIYTQYF
>TRBV11-3
CASSLEAGSYEQYF
>TRBV5-5
CASSLLRQGDYGYTF
>TRBV2
CASSAGGNDYGYTF
>TRBV5-6
CASSSYRGSSYNEQFF
>TRBV19
CASSTPDGVEETQYF
>TRBV7-8
CASSPSREQFF
>TRBV27
CASRTGGRDTEAFF
>TRBV2
CASSVGSTEGGYTF
>TRBV19
CASSISREETQYF
>TRBV7-9
CASSFRRDRANTGELFF
>TRBV10-2
CASSEGQGREQYF
>TRBV2
CASRDRAGETQYF
>TRBV7-2
CASSFSISTEAFF
>TRBV6-5
CASSSLTGRIAEAFF
>TRBV5-1
CASRTGATGELFF
>TRBV3-1/TRBV3-2
CASSLKSGAPGAFF
>TRBV10-3
CAITGQGGTSYGYTF
>TRBV5-5
CASSLGDRGRKLFF
>TRBV24-1
CATSDRTGQETQYF
>TRBV4-3
CASSQGGPLGGSYGYTF
>TRBV2
CASSADREYGYTF
>TRBV6-4
CASSENPGDTIYF
>TRBV2
CASSDTGWNYGYTF
>TRBV11-2
CASSLDHYTYEQYF
>TRBV10-3
CAIKDRGEDGYTF
>TRBV7-3
CASSSTGRGGYTDTQYF
>TRBV19
CASSIERAGVSNQPQHF
>TRBV6-2/TRBV6-3
CASSSTPGYEQYF
>TRBV3-1/TRBV3-2
CASSQEGVYNEQFF
>TRBV3-1/TRBV3-2
CASSRTSGSRETQYF
>TRBV5-1
CASSPSQGAQETQYF
>TRBV25-1
CASSVLTNEQFF
>TRBV5-6
CASSLFRAGSANEQFF
>TRBV12-3/TRBV12-4
CASSLTEKYGYTF
>TRBV7-2
CASSLTTVSGNTIYF
>TRBV7-2
CASSAWFGGEQFF
>TRBV14
CASSQEWEGGPRNEQFF
>TRBV18
CASSSQGNEKLFF
>TRBV7-3
CASSPLGTSGKLNEQFF